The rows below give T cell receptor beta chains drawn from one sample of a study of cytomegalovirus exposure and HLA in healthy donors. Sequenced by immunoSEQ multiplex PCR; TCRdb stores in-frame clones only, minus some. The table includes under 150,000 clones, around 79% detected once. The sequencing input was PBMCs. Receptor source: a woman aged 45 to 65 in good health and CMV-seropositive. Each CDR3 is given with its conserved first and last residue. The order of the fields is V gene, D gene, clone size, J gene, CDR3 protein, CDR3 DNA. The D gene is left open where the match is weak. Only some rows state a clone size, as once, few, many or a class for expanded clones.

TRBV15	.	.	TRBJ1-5	CATSRRGDTYSNQPQHF	TGTGCCACCAGCCGAAGAGGGGACACTTATAGCAATCAGCCCCAGCATTTT
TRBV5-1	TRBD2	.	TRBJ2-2	CASSRAGTSISGELFF	TGCGCCAGCAGCAGGGCCGGGACTAGCATTTCCGGGGAGCTGTTTTTT
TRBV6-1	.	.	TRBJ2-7	CASSRGYEQYF	TGTGCCAGCAGCAGGGGCTACGAGCAGTACTTC
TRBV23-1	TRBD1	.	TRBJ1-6	CASSHPPGTGPNSPLHF	TGCGCCAGCAGTCACCCTCCCGGGACAGGGCCTAATTCACCCCTCCACTTT
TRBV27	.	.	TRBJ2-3	CASSLSMATDTQYF	TGTGCCAGCAGTTTATCGATGGCCACAGATACGCAGTATTTT
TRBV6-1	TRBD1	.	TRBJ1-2	CASSDQTGGLLDTSGYTF	TGTGCCAGCAGTGACCAGACAGGGGGCTTGTTGGATACGAGTGGCTACACCTTC
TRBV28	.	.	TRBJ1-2	CASSFLNYGYTF	TGTGCCAGCAGTTTCCTGAACTATGGCTACACCTTC
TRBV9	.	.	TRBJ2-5	CASSVFSSLGETQYF	TGTGCCAGCAGCGTGTTCTCCAGCCTCGGGGAGACCCAGTACTTC
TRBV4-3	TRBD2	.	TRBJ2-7	CASSHGYSGGTYEQYF	TGCGCCAGCAGCCATGGGTATAGCGGGGGGACCTACGAGCAGTACTTC
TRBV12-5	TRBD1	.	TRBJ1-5	CASGSYRGSTMSDQPQHF	TGTGCTAGTGGTTCGTACAGGGGTTCGACTATGTCCGATCAGCCCCAGCATTTT
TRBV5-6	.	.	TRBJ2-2	CASETSRTNTGELFF	TGTGCCAGCGAAACGAGCCGTACGAACACCGGGGAGCTGTTTTTT
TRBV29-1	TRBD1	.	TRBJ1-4	CSVGGQGNEKLFF	TGCAGCGTTGGGGGACAGGGCAATGAAAAACTGTTTTTT
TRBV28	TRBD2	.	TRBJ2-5	CASSWAGTSPYQETQYF	TGTGCCAGCAGCTGGGCCGGGACTAGCCCGTACCAAGAGACCCAGTACTTC
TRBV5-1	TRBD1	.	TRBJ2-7	CASSTRDRVAYEQYF	TGCGCCAGCAGCACCCGGGACAGGGTCGCCTACGAGCAGTACTTC
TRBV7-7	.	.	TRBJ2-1	CASSFQAGYNEQFF	TGTGCTAGCAGCTTTCAGGCCGGCTACAATGAGCAGTTCTTC
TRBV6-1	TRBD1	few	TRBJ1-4	CASSEAGTGGEKLFF	TGTGCCAGCAGTGAAGCCGGGACAGGGGGTGAAAAACTGTTTTTT
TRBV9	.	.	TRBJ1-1	CASSPAGGYTEAFF	TGTGCCAGCAGCCCCGCCGGGGGGTACACTGAAGCTTTCTTT
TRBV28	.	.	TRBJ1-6	CASSSRGGNSPLHF	TGTGCCAGCAGCTCTCGTGGCGGGAATTCACCCCTCCACTTT
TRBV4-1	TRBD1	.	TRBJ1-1	CASSQDPRQGRAEAFF	TGCGCCAGCAGCCAAGATCCTCGACAGGGACGCGCTGAAGCTTTCTTT
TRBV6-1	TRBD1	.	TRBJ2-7	CASSVEGQGVSYEQYF	TGTGCCAGCAGTGTAGAGGGACAGGGCGTCTCCTACGAGCAGTACTTC
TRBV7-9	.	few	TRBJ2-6	CASSQSSSGANVLTF	TGTGCCAGCAGCCAATCCAGCTCTGGGGCCAACGTCCTGACTTTC
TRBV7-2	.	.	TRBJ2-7	CASSFPPGQNYEQYF	TGTGCCAGCAGCTTCCCACCAGGACAGAACTACGAGCAGTACTTC
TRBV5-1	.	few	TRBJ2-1	CASSLVPEAAGNEQFF	TGCGCCAGCAGCTTGGTACCCGAGGCTGCCGGTAATGAGCAGTTCTTC
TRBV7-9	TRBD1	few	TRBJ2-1	CASSRGQANEQFF	TGTGCCAGCAGCCGGGGACAGGCCAATGAGCAGTTCTTC
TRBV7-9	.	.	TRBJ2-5	CAVRRGQETQYF	TGTGCCGTCCGAAGAGGGCAAGAGACCCAGTACTTC
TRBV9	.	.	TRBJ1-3	CASSVGGSYSGNTIYF	TGTGCCAGCAGCGTAGGAGGGTCCTACTCTGGAAACACCATATATTTT
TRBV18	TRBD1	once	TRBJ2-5	CASSRGTGVAETQYF	TGTGCCAGCTCACGAGGGACAGGGGTGGCAGAGACCCAGTACTTC
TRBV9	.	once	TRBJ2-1	CASSTSNEQFF	TGTGCCAGCAGCACGAGCAATGAGCAGTTCTTC
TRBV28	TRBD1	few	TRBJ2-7	CASRGGQGSYEQYF	TGTGCCAGCAGGGGAGGACAGGGGTCCTACGAGCAGTACTTC
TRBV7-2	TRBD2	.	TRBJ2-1	CASSYPGGTYNEQFF	TGTGCCAGCAGCTACCCCGGGGGGACCTACAATGAGCAGTTCTTC
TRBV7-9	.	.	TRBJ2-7	CASSLGEWTGDEQYF	TGTGCCAGCAGCTTAGGAGAGTGGACGGGAGACGAGCAGTACTTC